These 7 T cell receptor beta chains were sequenced from one sample in a study of blood T cell repertoires in COVID-19. The data were produced by immunoSEQ multiplex PCR, yet TCRdb's version contains in-frame clones alone and is incomplete. The repertoire includes some 290,000 clones, about 88% of them detected once, and approximately 10% sits in the top ten. The sequenced sample consisted of peripheral blood. The source is a woman aged 25 to 39 with COVID-19, enrolled during active disease.

The rearrangement joins TRBV2 to TRBJ2-7; no clear D gene. Germline V lookup: CDR1 SNHLY, CDR2 FYNNEI. The V and J ends lost 6 bases and 1 base respectively, with 7 bases between them. The CDR3 has 12 residues. The chain's CDR3 is CASRFESYEQYF. The CDR3 region has the DNA TGTGCCAGCAGGTTTGAGTCCTACGAGCAGTACTTC.

This rearrangement joins TRBV5-1 to TRBJ2-3; 13 bases are shared with TRBD2. Germline values: CDR1 SGHRS, CDR2 YFSETQ. The V segment lost 0 bases and the J segment 12 bases; nucleotides outside the gene matches: 13. The CDR3 contains 17 residues. Here the CDR3 reads CASSLAGLAGAPTHQYF. The CDR3 bases are TGCGCCAGCAGCTTGGCTGGACTAGCGGGAGCCCCTACTCACCAGTATTTT.

In DNA, the CDR3 is TGCGCCAGCAGCCAAACGCCTGAGAATGAAAAACTGTTTTTT. Translation gives CASSQTPENEKLFF. The chain uses TRBV4-1 and TRBJ1-4; no firm D call. The germline V gene has CDR1 MGHRA and CDR2 YSYEKL. The CDR3 has 14 amino acids. The V end was cut by 2 bases, the J end by 5 bases, with 9 bases between.

The J gene is TRBJ2-1, the V gene TRBV5-8, with 8 bases lining up with TRBD2. J lost 7 bases, V lost 0 bases, and 6 bases had no gene match. This CDR3 has 15 amino acids. Germline CDR1 and CDR2: SGHTS and YDEGEE. CDR3 DNA: TGTGCCAGCAGCTTGGGACTAGCGCCTATGAATGAGCAGTTCTTC. Amino acids: CASSLGLAPMNEQFF.

The rearrangement joins TRBV5-1 to TRBJ1-2; unclear D gene. CDR1 is SGHRS and CDR2 is YFSETQ in the germline V gene. Trimming removed 4 bases from V and 6 bases from J, with 13 bases in between. The CDR3 has 13 amino acids. The DNA for the CDR3 is TGCGCCAGCAGCCCGAGGAGGGAGGATGGCTACACCTTC. Protein product: CASSPRREDGYTF.

The J gene is TRBJ2-5, the V gene TRBV2, with 11 bases identical to TRBD2. J lost 1 base, V lost 6 bases, and 1 base had no gene match. The germline CDR1 and CDR2 sequences are SNHLY and FYNNEI. The CDR3 spans 14 residues. CDR3 DNA sequence: TGTGCCAGCAGCGGGACTAGCGGCCAAGAGACCCAGTACTTC. Protein sequence: CASSGTSGQETQYF. Complete variable domain (other parts from reference TRBV2 and TRBJ2-5): EPEVTQTPSHQVTQMGQEVILRCVPISNHLYFYWYRQILGQKVEFLVSFYNNEISEKSEIFDDQFSVERPDGSNFTLKIRSTKLEDSAMYFCASSGTSGQETQYFGPGTRLLVL.

The chain recombines TRBV6-6 with TRBJ1-1; no clear D gene. The CDR3 runs to 15 residues. CDR1 MNHNY and CDR2 SVGAGI come from the germline V gene (reference sequence). V was cut by 5 bases and J by 1 base, with 14 bases left in between. DNA of the CDR3: TGTGCCAGCAGTCCGACGGCAGGTAGGAACACTGAAGCTTTCTTT. Protein: CASSPTAGRNTEAFF.